This T cell receptor (beta chain) derives from a study of early T cells in non-severe SARS-CoV-2 infection. General study points: VDJdb matching, biased toward anti-spike CD8 responses, missed private and CD4 specificities.

Researchers tagged individual cDNA molecules with unique molecular identifiers. Using its own MiXCR run on the 5' RACE reads, TCRdb lists one record per CDR3 protein. The data hold about 80,000 distinct CDR3 sequences, with around 10% observed a single time. This clonotype has a count of ten or more. As yet, its antigen is unknown. Germline CDR1 is MNHEY and CDR2 is SMNVEV (reference sequence). The V end was cut by 3 bases, the J end by 7 bases, with 10 bases between. This CDR3 contains 14 residues. The rearrangement joins TRBV27 to TRBJ1-6; D is unresolved. The TCR comes from an adult who was a healthcare worker with PCR-confirmed SARS-CoV-2 infection or an uninfected control (not recorded which). The sequenced material came from whole blood. This CDR3 reads CASSLQSANSPLHF. CDR3 coding DNA: TGTGCCAGCAGTTTGCAGTCCGCGAATTCACCCCTCCACTTT.